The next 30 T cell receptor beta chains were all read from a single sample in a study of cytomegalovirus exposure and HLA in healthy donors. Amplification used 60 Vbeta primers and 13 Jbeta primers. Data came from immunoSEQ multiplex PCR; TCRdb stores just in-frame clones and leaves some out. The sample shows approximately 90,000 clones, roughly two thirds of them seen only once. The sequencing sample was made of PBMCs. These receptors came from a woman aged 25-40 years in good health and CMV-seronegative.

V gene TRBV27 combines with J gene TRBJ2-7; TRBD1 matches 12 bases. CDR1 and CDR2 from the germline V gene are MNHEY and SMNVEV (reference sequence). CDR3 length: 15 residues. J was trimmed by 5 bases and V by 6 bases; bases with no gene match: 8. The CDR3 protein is CASSPGGTGGHEQYF. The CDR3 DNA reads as TGTGCCAGCAGCCCTGGTGGGACAGGGGGCCACGAGCAGTACTTC.

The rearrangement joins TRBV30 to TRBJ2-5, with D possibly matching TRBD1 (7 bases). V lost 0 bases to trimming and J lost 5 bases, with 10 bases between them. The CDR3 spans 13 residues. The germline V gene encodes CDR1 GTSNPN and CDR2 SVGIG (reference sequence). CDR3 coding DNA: TGTGCCTGGAGTGTAGCAGGGGGGGAGACCCAGTACTTC. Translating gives CAWSVAGGETQYF.

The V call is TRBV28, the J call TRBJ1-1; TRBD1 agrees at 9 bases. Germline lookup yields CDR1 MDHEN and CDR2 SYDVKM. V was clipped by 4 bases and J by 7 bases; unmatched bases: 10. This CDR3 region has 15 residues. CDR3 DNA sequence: TGTGCCAGCAGTTCCACCGGGACAGGGACAAGTGAAGCTTTCTTT. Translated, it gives CASSSTGTGTSEAFF.

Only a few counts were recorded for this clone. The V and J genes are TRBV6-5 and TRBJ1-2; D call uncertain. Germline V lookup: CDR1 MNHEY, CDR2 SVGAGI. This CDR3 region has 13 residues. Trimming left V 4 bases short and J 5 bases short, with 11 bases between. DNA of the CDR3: TGTGCCAGCAGTTCCCTTGGCCCTTATGGCTACACCTTC. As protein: CASSSLGPYGYTF.

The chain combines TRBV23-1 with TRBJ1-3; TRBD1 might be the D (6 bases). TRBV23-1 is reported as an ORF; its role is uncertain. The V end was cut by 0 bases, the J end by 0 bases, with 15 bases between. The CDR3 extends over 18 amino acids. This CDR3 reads CASSQSGTGHSSGNTIYF. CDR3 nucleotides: TGCGCCAGCAGTCAATCGGGGACGGGACACAGCTCTGGAAACACCATATATTTT.

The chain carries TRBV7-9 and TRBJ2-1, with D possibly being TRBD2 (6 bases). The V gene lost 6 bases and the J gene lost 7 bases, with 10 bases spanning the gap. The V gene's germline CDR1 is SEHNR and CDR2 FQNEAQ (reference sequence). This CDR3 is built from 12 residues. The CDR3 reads CASRGAGNEQFF. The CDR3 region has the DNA TGTGCCAGCAGAGGAGCGGGTAATGAGCAGTTCTTC.

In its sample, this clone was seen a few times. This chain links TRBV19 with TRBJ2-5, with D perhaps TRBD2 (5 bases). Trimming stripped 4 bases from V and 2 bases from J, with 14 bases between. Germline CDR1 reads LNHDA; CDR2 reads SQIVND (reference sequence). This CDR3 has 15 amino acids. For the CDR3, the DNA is TGTGCCAGTAGTAGGCAGGCGGGTCAGCAAGAGACCCAGTACTTC. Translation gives CASSRQAGQQETQYF.

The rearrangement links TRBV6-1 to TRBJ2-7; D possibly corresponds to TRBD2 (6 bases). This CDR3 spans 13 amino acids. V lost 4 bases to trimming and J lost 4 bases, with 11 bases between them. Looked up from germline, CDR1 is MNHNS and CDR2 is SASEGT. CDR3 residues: CASSAGRGYEQYF. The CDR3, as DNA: TGTGCCAGCAGTGCGGGACGGGGGTACGAGCAGTACTTC.

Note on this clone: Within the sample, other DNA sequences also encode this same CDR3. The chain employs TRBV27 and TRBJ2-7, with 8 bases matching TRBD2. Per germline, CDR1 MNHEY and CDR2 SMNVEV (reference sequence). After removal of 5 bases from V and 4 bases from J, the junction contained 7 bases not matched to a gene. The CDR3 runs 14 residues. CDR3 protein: CASSRGGLGYEQYF. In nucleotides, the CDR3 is TGTGCCAGCAGTCGGGGGGGACTAGGGTACGAGCAGTACTTC.

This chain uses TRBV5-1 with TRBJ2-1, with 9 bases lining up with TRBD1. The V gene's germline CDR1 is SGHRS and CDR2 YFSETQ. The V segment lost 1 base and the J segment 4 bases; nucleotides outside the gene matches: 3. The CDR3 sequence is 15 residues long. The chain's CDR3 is CASSLLQGAYNEQFF. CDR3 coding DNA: TGCGCCAGCAGCTTGTTACAGGGGGCATACAATGAGCAGTTCTTC.

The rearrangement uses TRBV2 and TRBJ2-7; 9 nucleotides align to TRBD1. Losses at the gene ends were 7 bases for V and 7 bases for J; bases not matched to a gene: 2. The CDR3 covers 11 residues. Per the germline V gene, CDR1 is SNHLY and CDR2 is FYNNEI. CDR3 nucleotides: TGTGCCAGCAAGACAGGGGGAGAGCAGTACTTC. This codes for CASKTGGEQYF.

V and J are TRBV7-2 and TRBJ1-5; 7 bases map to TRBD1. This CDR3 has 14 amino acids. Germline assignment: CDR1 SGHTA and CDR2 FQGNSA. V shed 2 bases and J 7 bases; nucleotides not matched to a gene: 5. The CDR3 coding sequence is TGTGCCAGCAGCTTACGGCAGGGGGAACAGCCCCAGCATTTT. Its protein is CASSLRQGEQPQHF.

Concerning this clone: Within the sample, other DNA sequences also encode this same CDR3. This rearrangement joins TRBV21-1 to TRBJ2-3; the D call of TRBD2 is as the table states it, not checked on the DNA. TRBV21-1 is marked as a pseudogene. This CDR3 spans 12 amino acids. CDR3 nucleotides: TGTGCCAGTAGGAGCCGGTTTGATACGCAGTATTTT. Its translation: CASRSRFDTQYF.

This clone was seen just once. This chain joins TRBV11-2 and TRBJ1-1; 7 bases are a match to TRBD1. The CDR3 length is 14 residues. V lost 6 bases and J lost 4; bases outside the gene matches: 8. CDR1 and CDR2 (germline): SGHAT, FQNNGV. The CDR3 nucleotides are TGTGCCAGCAGTATACAGGGGAAGAGCACTGAAGCTTTCTTT. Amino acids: CASSIQGKSTEAFF.

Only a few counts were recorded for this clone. Written as DNA, the CDR3 is TGTGCCAGCAGTCCTACGACTAGCGGGAGAAGCTACGAGCAGTACTTC. Its translation: CASSPTTSGRSYEQYF. This chain links TRBV7-3 with TRBJ2-7; 12 bases match TRBD2. The CDR3 covers 16 residues. Unmatched junction bases numbered 9, after V lost 6 bases and J lost 3 bases. In germline, CDR1 is SGHTA, CDR2 FQGTGA.

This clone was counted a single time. CDR3 residues: CANTGALDGYTF. For the CDR3, the DNA is TGCGCCAATACAGGGGCCCTGGATGGCTACACCTTC. V is TRBV10-2 and J is TRBJ1-2; 7 positions agree with TRBD1. The CDR3 length is 12 residues. V dropped 10 bases and J dropped 6; count of bases not matched to a gene: 8. Germline values: CDR1 WSHSY, CDR2 SAAADI.

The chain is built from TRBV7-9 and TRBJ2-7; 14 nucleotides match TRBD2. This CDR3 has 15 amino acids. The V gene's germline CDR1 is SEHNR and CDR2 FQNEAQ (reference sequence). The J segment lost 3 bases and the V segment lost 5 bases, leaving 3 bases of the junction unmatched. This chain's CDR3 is CASSAGTSGSYEQYF. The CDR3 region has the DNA TGTGCCAGCAGCGCCGGGACTAGCGGGAGCTACGAGCAGTACTTC.

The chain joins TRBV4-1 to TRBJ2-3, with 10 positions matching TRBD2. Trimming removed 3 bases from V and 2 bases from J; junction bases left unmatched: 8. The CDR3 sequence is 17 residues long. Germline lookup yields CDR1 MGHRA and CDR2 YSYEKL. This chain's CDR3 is CASSQRRLAGLTDTQYF. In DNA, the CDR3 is TGCGCCAGCAGCCAGCGGAGACTAGCGGGCCTCACAGATACGCAGTATTTT.

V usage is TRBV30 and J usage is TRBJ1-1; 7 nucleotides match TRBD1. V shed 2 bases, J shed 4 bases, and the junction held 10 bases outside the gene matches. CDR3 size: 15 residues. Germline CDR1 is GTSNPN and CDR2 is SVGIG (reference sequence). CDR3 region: CAWSFGTARGTEAFF. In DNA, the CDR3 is TGTGCCTGGAGTTTTGGGACAGCCCGGGGCACTGAAGCTTTCTTT.

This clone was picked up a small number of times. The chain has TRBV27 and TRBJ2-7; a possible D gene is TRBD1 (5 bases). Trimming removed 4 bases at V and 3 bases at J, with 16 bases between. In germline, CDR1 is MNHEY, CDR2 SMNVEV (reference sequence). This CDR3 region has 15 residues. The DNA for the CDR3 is TGTGCCAGCAGTTCACCCGACAGACCCTACTACGAGCAGTACTTC. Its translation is CASSSPDRPYYEQYF.

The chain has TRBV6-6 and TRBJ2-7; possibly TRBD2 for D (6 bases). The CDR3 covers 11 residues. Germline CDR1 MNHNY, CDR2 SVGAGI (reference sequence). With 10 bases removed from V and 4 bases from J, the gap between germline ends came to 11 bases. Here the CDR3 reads CATGRGYEQYF. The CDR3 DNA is TGTGCCACCGGGCGGGGATACGAGCAGTACTTC.

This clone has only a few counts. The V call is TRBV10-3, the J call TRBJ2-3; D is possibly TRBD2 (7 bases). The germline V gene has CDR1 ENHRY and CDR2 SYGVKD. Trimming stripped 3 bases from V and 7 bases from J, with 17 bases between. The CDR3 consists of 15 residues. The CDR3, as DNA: TGTGCCATCAGTGACCGGACTAGGGGGATGAATACGCAGTATTTT. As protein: CAISDRTRGMNTQYF.

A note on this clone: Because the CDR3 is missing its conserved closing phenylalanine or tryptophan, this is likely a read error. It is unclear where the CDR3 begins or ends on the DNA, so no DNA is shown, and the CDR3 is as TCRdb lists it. This CDR3 reads CASRLPLHL. V usage is TRBV12-2 and J usage is TRBJ1-1. TRBV12-2 is an annotated pseudogene. Both ends counted, the CDR3 spans 9 residues.

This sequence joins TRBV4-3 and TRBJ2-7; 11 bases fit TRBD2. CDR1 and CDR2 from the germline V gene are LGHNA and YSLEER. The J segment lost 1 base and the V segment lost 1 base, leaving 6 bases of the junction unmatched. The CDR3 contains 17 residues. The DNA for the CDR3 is TGCGCCAGCAGCCAAGGGACTAGCGGGCGGCCGTCCTACGAGCAGTACTTC. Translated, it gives CASSQGTSGRPSYEQYF.

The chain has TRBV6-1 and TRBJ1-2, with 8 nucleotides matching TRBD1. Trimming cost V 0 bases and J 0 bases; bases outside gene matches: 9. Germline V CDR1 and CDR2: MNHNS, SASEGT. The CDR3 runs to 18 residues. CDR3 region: CASSEAHRDRRPNYGYTF. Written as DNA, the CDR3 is TGTGCCAGCAGTGAAGCCCACCGGGACAGGAGACCTAACTATGGCTACACCTTC.

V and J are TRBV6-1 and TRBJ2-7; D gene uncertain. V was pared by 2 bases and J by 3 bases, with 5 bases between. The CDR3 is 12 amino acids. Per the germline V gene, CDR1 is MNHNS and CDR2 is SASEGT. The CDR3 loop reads CASSESGYEQYF. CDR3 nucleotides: TGTGCCAGCAGTGAATCGGGCTACGAGCAGTACTTC.

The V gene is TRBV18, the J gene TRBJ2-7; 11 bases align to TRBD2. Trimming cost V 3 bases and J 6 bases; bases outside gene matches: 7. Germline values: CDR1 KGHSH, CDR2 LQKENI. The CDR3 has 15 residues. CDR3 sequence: CASSPAGLAGGEQYF. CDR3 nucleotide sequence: TGTGCCAGCTCACCCGCTGGGCTAGCGGGAGGCGAGCAGTACTTC.

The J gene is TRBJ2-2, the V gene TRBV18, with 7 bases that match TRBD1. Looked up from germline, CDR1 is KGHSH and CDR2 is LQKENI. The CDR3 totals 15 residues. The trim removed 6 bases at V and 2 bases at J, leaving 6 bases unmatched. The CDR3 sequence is CASSPDRANTGELFF. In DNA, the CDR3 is TGTGCCAGCTCGCCCGACAGGGCCAACACCGGGGAGCTGTTTTTT.

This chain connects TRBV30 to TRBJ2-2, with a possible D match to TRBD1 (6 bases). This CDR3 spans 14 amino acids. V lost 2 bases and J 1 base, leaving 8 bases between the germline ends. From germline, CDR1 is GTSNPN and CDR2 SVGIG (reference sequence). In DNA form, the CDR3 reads TGTGCCTGGAGTAAGGGACAGAACACCGGGGAGCTGTTTTTT. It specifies CAWSKGQNTGELFF. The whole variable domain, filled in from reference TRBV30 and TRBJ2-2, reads SQTIHQWPATLVQPVGSPLSLECTVEGTSNPNLYWYRQAAGRGLQLLFYSVGIGQISSEVPQNLSASRPQDRQFILSSKKLLLSDSGFYLCAWSKGQNTGELFFGEGSRLTVL.

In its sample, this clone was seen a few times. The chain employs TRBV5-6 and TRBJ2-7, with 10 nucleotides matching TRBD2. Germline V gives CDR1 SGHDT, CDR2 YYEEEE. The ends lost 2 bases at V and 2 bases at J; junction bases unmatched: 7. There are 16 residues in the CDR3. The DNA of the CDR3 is TGTGCCAGCAGCTTCTTACACGGGACTAGCGCCTACGAGCAGTACTTC. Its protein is CASSFLHGTSAYEQYF.